The 9 T cell receptor beta chains below were found in one sample sequenced in a study of blood T cell repertoires in COVID-19. The assay was immunoSEQ multiplex PCR, and TCRdb's table has in-frame clones only and misses some. Here the sample spans about 33,000 clones, about 90% being singletons. Source material: peripheral blood. The receptors originated from a human donor in a cohort sampled during active COVID-19.

The chain links TRBV10-3 to TRBJ1-2; 7 bases are a match to TRBD1. The CDR3 covers 14 residues. Per germline, CDR1 ENHRY and CDR2 SYGVKD. V lost 6 bases and J lost 7; bases outside the gene matches: 11. CDR3 region: CAISPDRAQGGYTF. CDR3 nucleotide sequence: TGTGCCATCAGCCCCGACAGGGCCCAGGGTGGCTACACCTTC.

The V gene is TRBV9, the J gene TRBJ1-3; D unclear. In germline, CDR1 is SGDLS, CDR2 YYNGEE. V lost 0 bases and J lost 2, with 9 bases in between. The CDR3 loop spans 15 amino acids. CDR3 DNA sequence: TGTGCCAGCAGCGTAGGTGGAGGGCCTGGAAACACCATATATTTT. It encodes CASSVGGGPGNTIYF.

The chain links TRBV12-3 or TRBV12-4 to TRBJ2-5, with a tentative D call TRBD2 (6 bases). V lost 5 bases, J lost 0 bases, and 7 bases lay in between. The CDR3 runs to 13 residues. CDR3 nucleotides: TGTGCCAGCAGTCGGGACTACCAAGAGACCCAGTACTTC. Residues: CASSRDYQETQYF.

The J gene is TRBJ2-2, the V gene TRBV13, with 8 bases identical to TRBD1. This CDR3 is built from 15 residues. Germline CDR1 is PRHDT and CDR2 is FYEKMQ (reference sequence). V was pared by 2 bases and J by 4 bases, with 3 bases of the junction left unmatched. This CDR3 reads CASSLRTGGTGELFF. CDR3 DNA sequence: TGTGCCAGCAGCTTACGAACAGGGGGCACCGGGGAGCTGTTTTTT. Based on the CDR3 plus reference TRBV13 and TRBJ2-2, the full variable domain is AAGVIQSPRHLIKEKRETATLKCYPIPRHDTVYWYQQGPGQDPQFLISFYEKMQSDKGSIPDRFSAQQFSDYHSELNMSSLELGDSALYFCASSLRTGGTGELFFGEGSRLTVL.

This rearrangement joins TRBV15 to TRBJ2-2; 11 nucleotides match TRBD1. Losses at the gene ends were 5 bases for V and 1 base for J; bases not matched to a gene: 0. Germline CDR1 LNHNV, CDR2 YYDKDF (reference sequence). CDR3 length: 15 amino acids. The CDR3 loop is CATSGTGGNTGELFF. The CDR3 DNA follows: TGTGCCACCAGCGGGACAGGGGGGAACACCGGGGAGCTGTTTTTT.

V gene TRBV25-1 combines with J gene TRBJ1-6; D perhaps matches TRBD1 (6 bases). Germline CDR1 MGHDK, CDR2 SYGVNS. V lost 10 bases to trimming and J lost 5 bases, with 21 bases between them. This CDR3 comprises 16 residues. CDR3 residues: CAIRLLWGGHNSPLHF. The DNA of the CDR3 is TGTGCCATCCGGTTGTTATGGGGGGGCCATAATTCACCCCTCCACTTT.

The chain carries TRBV9 and TRBJ2-1, with 7 bases lining up with TRBD2. The CDR3 spans 14 residues. The germline CDR1 and CDR2 sequences are SGDLS and YYNGEE. Trimming removed 3 bases from V and 6 bases from J; junction bases left unmatched: 6. CDR3 coding DNA: TGTGCCAGCAGCGGAGCGGGATGGGCCAATGAGCAGTTCTTC. Protein product: CASSGAGWANEQFF.

The chain recombines TRBV6-5 with TRBJ2-2; D perhaps matches TRBD2 (6 bases). CDR3 length equals 14 residues. Looked up from germline, CDR1 is MNHEY and CDR2 is SVGAGI. Trimming shortened V by 0 bases and J by 5 bases, and 7 bases separated the two germline ends. The CDR3 nucleotides are TGTGCCAGCAGTTACTCGGAGGGGACCGGGGAGCTGTTTTTT. Translated, it gives CASSYSEGTGELFF.

The CDR3 DNA is TGCGCCAGCAGCTTGGACAGGGGAGGCACAGATACGCAGTATTTT. Encoded protein: CASSLDRGGTDTQYF. V is TRBV5-1 and J is TRBJ2-3, with 7 positions matching TRBD1. The CDR3 is made up of 15 amino acids. With V trimmed by 0 bases and J by 1 base, 2 bases remained unmatched. Germline assignment: CDR1 SGHRS and CDR2 YFSETQ.